This is a list of T cell receptor beta chains from one sample in a study of spatial heterogeneity in lung cancer. TCRdb reprocessed the 5' RACE reads with MiXCR, giving one entry per CDR3 protein. Seen here are 35,000 to 55,000 distinct CDR3 sequences, about 6.8% observed once, and the top ten hold roughly 45%. Here the sequenced sample was PBMCs, taken at surgery. The source is a female donor with early-stage non-small cell lung cancer. Each CDR3 is given with its conserved first and last residue. The D gene is left open where the match is weak. A clone size is listed for some rows: how often the clone was seen (once, few, many), or a class if it is expanded.

CDR3 DNA: TGTGCCAGCAGCTTAGGACAGGCGCATTGGCCCCAGCATTTT
CDR3 protein: CASSLGQAHWPQHF
J gene: TRBJ1-5
clone size: many
D gene: TRBD1
V gene: TRBV5-6

CDR3 DNA: TGTGCCAGCAGCTTGGAAGAGGGCTTACCCCTCCACTTT
CDR3 protein: CASSLEEGLPLHF
J gene: TRBJ1-6
clone size: many
D gene: .
V gene: TRBV7-3

CDR3 DNA: TGCAGTGCTACCCGGCAGGCGGGGCTTGAAGCTTTCTTT
CDR3 protein: CSATRQAGLEAFF
J gene: TRBJ1-1
clone size: .
D gene: .
V gene: TRBV20-1

CDR3 DNA: TGTGCCAGCAGTAGGGGGCCTGGAAACACCATATATTTT
CDR3 protein: CASSRGPGNTIYF
J gene: TRBJ1-3
clone size: .
D gene: TRBD1
V gene: TRBV12-3/TRBV12-4

CDR3 DNA: TGTGCCAGTAGCCCTCGGACAGGGGCCTCCTACGAGCAGTACTTC
CDR3 protein: CASSPRTGASYEQYF
J gene: TRBJ2-7
clone size: many
D gene: TRBD1
V gene: TRBV19

CDR3 DNA: TGTGCCAGCTCCGCAGCGCAAGGGGACAATTCACCCCTCCACTTT
CDR3 protein: CASSAAQGDNSPLHF
J gene: TRBJ1-6
clone size: .
D gene: .
V gene: TRBV18

CDR3 DNA: TGTGCCACCAGCAGAGATATAAGCCGGATTGAAGCTTTCTTT
CDR3 protein: CATSRDISRIEAFF
J gene: TRBJ1-1
clone size: many
D gene: .
V gene: TRBV15

CDR3 DNA: TGCAGTGCTGGGTCAGGGGGTTACACTGAAGCTTTCTTT
CDR3 protein: CSAGSGGYTEAFF
J gene: TRBJ1-1
clone size: few
D gene: TRBD1
V gene: TRBV20-1

CDR3 DNA: TGTGCCAGCAGTCCAGCGGGACAGGGCTATGGCTACACCTTC
CDR3 protein: CASSPAGQGYGYTF
J gene: TRBJ1-2
clone size: .
D gene: TRBD1
V gene: TRBV28

CDR3 DNA: TGCGCCAGCAACCTAGACAGGGGGCTAAGGTATCAAGAGACCCAGTACTTC
CDR3 protein: CASNLDRGLRYQETQYF
J gene: TRBJ2-5
clone size: many
D gene: TRBD1
V gene: TRBV10-2

CDR3 DNA: TGTGCCAGCAGACGACCTCAACAGGGTTACGAGCAGTACTTC
CDR3 protein: CASRRPQQGYEQYF
J gene: TRBJ2-7
clone size: .
D gene: .
V gene: TRBV28

CDR3 DNA: TGTGCCAGCAGCTTATATAACCAGGGATCGCAGTATTTT
CDR3 protein: CASSLYNQGSQYF
J gene: TRBJ2-3
clone size: few
D gene: .
V gene: TRBV7-2

CDR3 DNA: TGTGCCAGCAGCAAGACTAACTATGGCTACACCTTC
CDR3 protein: CASSKTNYGYTF
J gene: TRBJ1-2
clone size: few
D gene: .
V gene: TRBV5-8

CDR3 DNA: TGTGCCAGCAGTGAAACCTACACCGGGGAGCTGTTTTTT
CDR3 protein: CASSETYTGELFF
J gene: TRBJ2-2
clone size: .
D gene: .
V gene: TRBV2

CDR3 DNA: TGTGCCAGCAGTTTCCGGGGGACCCAGTACTTC
CDR3 protein: CASSFRGTQYF
J gene: TRBJ2-5
clone size: many
D gene: .
V gene: TRBV2

CDR3 DNA: TGTGCCAGCAGTCGTCGGGACAGTTCTCAGCCCCAGCATTTT
CDR3 protein: CASSRRDSSQPQHF
J gene: TRBJ1-5
clone size: .
D gene: TRBD1
V gene: TRBV28

CDR3 DNA: TGTGCCACCAGCAGAACCAGGGGCACAGATACGCAGTATTTT
CDR3 protein: CATSRTRGTDTQYF
J gene: TRBJ2-3
clone size: many
D gene: .
V gene: TRBV15

CDR3 DNA: TGTGCCAGCAGGGGGGGGGCTACTAGCACAGATACGCAGTATTTT
CDR3 protein: CASRGGATSTDTQYF
J gene: TRBJ2-3
clone size: .
D gene: .
V gene: TRBV28

CDR3 DNA: TGTGCCAGCAGTGTCGCGGGAGAGGCAGACTACGAGCAGTACTTC
CDR3 protein: CASSVAGEADYEQYF
J gene: TRBJ2-7
clone size: few
D gene: TRBD2
V gene: TRBV28

CDR3 DNA: TGTGCCAGCAGTTTACCGTACAGGGAATCACCCCTCCACTTT
CDR3 protein: CASSLPYRESPLHF
J gene: TRBJ1-6
clone size: .
D gene: .
V gene: TRBV28

CDR3 DNA: TGTGCCAGCAGCGTAGCCGGAGATACGCAGTATTTT
CDR3 protein: CASSVAGDTQYF
J gene: TRBJ2-3
clone size: few
D gene: .
V gene: TRBV9

CDR3 DNA: TGTGCCAGCAGACCGACAGGAGCCATGAACACTGAAGCTTTCTTT
CDR3 protein: CASRPTGAMNTEAFF
J gene: TRBJ1-1
clone size: few
D gene: .
V gene: TRBV12-3/TRBV12-4

CDR3 DNA: TGCAGTGCTAGCTCCGGACAGGTCAACACCGGGGAGCTGTTTTTT
CDR3 protein: CSASSGQVNTGELFF
J gene: TRBJ2-2
clone size: few
D gene: TRBD1
V gene: TRBV20-1

CDR3 DNA: TGTGCCAGCAGTTACACTGGACAGGGTAGGAGGAACACTGAAGCTTTCTTT
CDR3 protein: CASSYTGQGRRNTEAFF
J gene: TRBJ1-1
clone size: many
D gene: TRBD1
V gene: TRBV6-5

CDR3 DNA: TGTGCCAGCAGCTTAGGGAGCTCTGGGGCCAACGTCCTGACTTTC
CDR3 protein: CASSLGSSGANVLTF
J gene: TRBJ2-6
clone size: few
D gene: .
V gene: TRBV7-9

CDR3 DNA: TGTGCCAGCTCACCGGGACAGGGGAGGGACGAGCAGTACTTC
CDR3 protein: CASSPGQGRDEQYF
J gene: TRBJ2-7
clone size: few
D gene: TRBD1
V gene: TRBV18

CDR3 DNA: TGCGCCAGCAGCCAACGGGACGGCTATGGCTACACCTTC
CDR3 protein: CASSQRDGYGYTF
J gene: TRBJ1-2
clone size: many
D gene: .
V gene: TRBV5-1

CDR3 DNA: TGCAGTGCCGAGGACAGGGGATATACGCAGTATTTT
CDR3 protein: CSAEDRGYTQYF
J gene: TRBJ2-3
clone size: few
D gene: TRBD1
V gene: TRBV20-1

CDR3 DNA: TGCAGTGCTAGAGATCGGGGGAGCTCCTATAATTCACCCCTCCACTTT
CDR3 protein: CSARDRGSSYNSPLHF
J gene: TRBJ1-6
clone size: few
D gene: .
V gene: TRBV20-1

CDR3 DNA: TGTGCCACCAGTGAGGGGGGACTAGCGCGCCAAGAGACCCAGTACTTC
CDR3 protein: CATSEGGLARQETQYF
J gene: TRBJ2-5
clone size: few
D gene: TRBD2
V gene: TRBV24-1

CDR3 DNA: TGTGCCAGCAGTCGCAAAGCGGGGGGTTTTAGCTCCTACGAGCAGTACTTC
CDR3 protein: CASSRKAGGFSSYEQYF
J gene: TRBJ2-7
clone size: many
D gene: TRBD2
V gene: TRBV27

CDR3 DNA: TGTGCCAGCAGCCATCGGACTAGTAGCTATGAGCAGTTCTTC
CDR3 protein: CASSHRTSSYEQFF
J gene: TRBJ2-1
clone size: .
D gene: TRBD2
V gene: TRBV12-3/TRBV12-4

CDR3 DNA: TGTGCCAGCACCCCCTTCGGGGGGCGTTACGAGCAGTACTTC
CDR3 protein: CASTPFGGRYEQYF
J gene: TRBJ2-7
clone size: few
D gene: .
V gene: TRBV7-9

CDR3 DNA: TGCAGCGTTTCTGCACAGGGACCTAACTATGGCTACACCTTC
CDR3 protein: CSVSAQGPNYGYTF
J gene: TRBJ1-2
clone size: many
D gene: .
V gene: TRBV29-1

CDR3 DNA: TGCAGTGCTAGAGATACGGGGACAGTCTATGGCTACACCTTC
CDR3 protein: CSARDTGTVYGYTF
J gene: TRBJ1-2
clone size: .
D gene: TRBD1
V gene: TRBV20-1

CDR3 DNA: TGTGCCAGCAGCCCCGGACTAGCGGGGGGGCAAGCGACAGATACGCAGTATTTT
CDR3 protein: CASSPGLAGGQATDTQYF
J gene: TRBJ2-3
clone size: .
D gene: TRBD2
V gene: TRBV7-2

CDR3 DNA: TGTGCCAGCAGTCGGACAGGGGGTACCGGGGAGCTGTTTTTT
CDR3 protein: CASSRTGGTGELFF
J gene: TRBJ2-2
clone size: many
D gene: TRBD1
V gene: TRBV6-5

CDR3 DNA: TGCAGTGCCGCTAAGGGAGAAGCAGATACGCAGTATTTT
CDR3 protein: CSAAKGEADTQYF
J gene: TRBJ2-3
clone size: .
D gene: .
V gene: TRBV20-1

CDR3 DNA: TGTGCCAGCAGTTTATCCGGCGGGGGGTGGTACAATGAGCAGTTCTTC
CDR3 protein: CASSLSGGGWYNEQFF
J gene: TRBJ2-1
clone size: many
D gene: TRBD2
V gene: TRBV28

CDR3 DNA: TGTGCCAGCAGTTTAACTAGCGGAGGCACAGATACGCAGTATTTT
CDR3 protein: CASSLTSGGTDTQYF
J gene: TRBJ2-3
clone size: .
D gene: TRBD2
V gene: TRBV12-3/TRBV12-4

CDR3 DNA: TGTGCCAGCAGCGCCATGCAGGGGGCGAAAGGTTTCACCGGGGAGCTGTTTTTT
CDR3 protein: CASSAMQGAKGFTGELFF
J gene: TRBJ2-2
clone size: few
D gene: TRBD1
V gene: TRBV3-1